This TCR beta chain came from a study of cytotoxic CD8 clonotypes in ibrutinib-treated CLL. Study-level information: The patient breakdown showed 10 to 12 relapsed/refractory and around 16 treatment-naive cases, with fewer than 18 IGHV unmutated. Study-wide results and limits: Clonality was higher at ibrutinib response and returned toward baseline at progression.

The V gene's germline CDR1 is SGHDN and CDR2 FVKESK. V shed 1 base and J 2 bases; nucleotides not matched to a gene: 8. The CDR3 is made up of 16 amino acids. Repertoires were generated with immunoSEQ multiplex PCR, while TCRdb's copy carries only in-frame clones and drops some. The sample yields 200,000 to 250,000 clones, roughly 74% seen once. Comment on this clone: What it recognizes is unknown.

Sequencing was performed on PBMCs, taken after 24 months of ibrutinib treatment. This receptor was taken from a human donor with chronic lymphocytic leukemia. This chain connects TRBV14 to TRBJ2-7, with 7 bases identical to TRBD2. Here the CDR3 reads CASSQVKGRGPYEQYF. The CDR3 coding sequence is TGTGCCAGCAGCCAAGTAAAGGGGAGGGGTCCCTACGAGCAGTACTTC.